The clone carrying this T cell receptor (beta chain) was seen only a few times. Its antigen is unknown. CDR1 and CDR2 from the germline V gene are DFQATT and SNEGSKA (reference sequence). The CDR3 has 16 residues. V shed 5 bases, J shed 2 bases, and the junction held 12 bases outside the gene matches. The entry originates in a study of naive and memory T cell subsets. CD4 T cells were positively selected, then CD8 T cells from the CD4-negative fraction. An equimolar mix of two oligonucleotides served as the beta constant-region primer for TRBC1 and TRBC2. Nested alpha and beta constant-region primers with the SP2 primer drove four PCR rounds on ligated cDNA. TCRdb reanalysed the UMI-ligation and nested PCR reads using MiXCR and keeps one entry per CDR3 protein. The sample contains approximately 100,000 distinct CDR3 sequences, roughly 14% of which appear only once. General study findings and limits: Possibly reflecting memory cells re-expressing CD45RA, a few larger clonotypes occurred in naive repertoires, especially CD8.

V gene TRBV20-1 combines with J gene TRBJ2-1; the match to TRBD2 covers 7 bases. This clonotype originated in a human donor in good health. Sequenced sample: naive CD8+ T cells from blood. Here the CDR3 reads CSAPRTGTTTYNEQFF. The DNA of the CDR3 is TGCAGTGCTCCGCGCACCGGGACTACTACCTACAATGAGCAGTTCTTC.